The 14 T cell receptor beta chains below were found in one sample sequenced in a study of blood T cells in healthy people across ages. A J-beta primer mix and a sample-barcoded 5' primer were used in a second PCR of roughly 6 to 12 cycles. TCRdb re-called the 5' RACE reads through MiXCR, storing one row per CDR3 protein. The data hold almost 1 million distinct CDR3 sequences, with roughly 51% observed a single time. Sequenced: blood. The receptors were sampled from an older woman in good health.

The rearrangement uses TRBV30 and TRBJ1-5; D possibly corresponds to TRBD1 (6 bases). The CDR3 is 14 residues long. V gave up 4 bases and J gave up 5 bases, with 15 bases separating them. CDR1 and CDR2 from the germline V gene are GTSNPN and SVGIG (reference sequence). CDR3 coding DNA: TGTGCCTGGAACCTACAGGGAGGCGATCAGCCCCAGCATTTT. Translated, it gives CAWNLQGGDQPQHF.

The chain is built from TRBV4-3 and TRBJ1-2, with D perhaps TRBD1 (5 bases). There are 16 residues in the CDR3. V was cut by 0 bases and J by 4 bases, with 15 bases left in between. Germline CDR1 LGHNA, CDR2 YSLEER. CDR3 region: CASSQDRRQGVYGYTF. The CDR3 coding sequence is TGCGCCAGCAGCCAAGATCGACGCCAGGGTGTCTATGGCTACACCTTC.

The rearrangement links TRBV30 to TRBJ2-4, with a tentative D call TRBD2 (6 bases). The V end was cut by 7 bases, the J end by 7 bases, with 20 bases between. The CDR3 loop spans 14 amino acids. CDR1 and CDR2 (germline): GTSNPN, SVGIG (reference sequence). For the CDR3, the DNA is TGTGCCTTGGAACGGGTCGGGAGTAGGAACATTCAGTACTTC. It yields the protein CALERVGSRNIQYF.

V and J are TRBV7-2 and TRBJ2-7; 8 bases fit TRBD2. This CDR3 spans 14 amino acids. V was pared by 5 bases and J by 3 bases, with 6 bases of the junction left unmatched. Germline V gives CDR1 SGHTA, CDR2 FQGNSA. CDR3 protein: CASSPLAGRYEQYF. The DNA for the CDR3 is TGTGCCAGCAGCCCCCTAGCGGGCCGCTACGAGCAGTACTTC.

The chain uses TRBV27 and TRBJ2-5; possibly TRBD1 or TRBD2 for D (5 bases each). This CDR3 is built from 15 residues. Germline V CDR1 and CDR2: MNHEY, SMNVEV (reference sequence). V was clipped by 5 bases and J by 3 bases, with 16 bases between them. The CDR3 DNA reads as TGTGCCAGCAGTCCCTCCGGGACCGGCAAAGAGACCCAGTACTTC. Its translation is CASSPSGTGKETQYF.

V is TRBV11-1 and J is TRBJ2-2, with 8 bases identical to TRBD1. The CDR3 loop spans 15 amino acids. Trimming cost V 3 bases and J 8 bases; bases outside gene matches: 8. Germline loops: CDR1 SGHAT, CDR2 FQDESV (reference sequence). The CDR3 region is CASSFDGQGSGELFF. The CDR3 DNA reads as TGTGCCAGCAGCTTTGATGGACAGGGATCTGGGGAGCTGTTTTTT.

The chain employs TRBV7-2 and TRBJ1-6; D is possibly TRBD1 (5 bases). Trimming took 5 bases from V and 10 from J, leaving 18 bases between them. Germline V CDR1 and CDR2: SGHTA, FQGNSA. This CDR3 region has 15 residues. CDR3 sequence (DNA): TGTGCCAGCAGCGGCGGGGCAGGGAGGGAATCACCCCTCCACTTT. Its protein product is CASSGGAGRESPLHF.

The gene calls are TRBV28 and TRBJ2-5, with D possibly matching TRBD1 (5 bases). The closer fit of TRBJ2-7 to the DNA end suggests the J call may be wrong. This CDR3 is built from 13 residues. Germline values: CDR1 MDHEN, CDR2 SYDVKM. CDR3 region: CASSFGASREQYF. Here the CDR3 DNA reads TGTGCCAGCAGTTTTGGGGCCAGCCGCGAGCAGTACTTC.

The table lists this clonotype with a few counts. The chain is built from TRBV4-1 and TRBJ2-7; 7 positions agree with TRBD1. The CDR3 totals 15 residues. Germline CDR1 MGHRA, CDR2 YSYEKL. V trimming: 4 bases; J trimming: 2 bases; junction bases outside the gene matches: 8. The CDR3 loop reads CASSREHGQAYEQYF. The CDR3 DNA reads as TGCGCCAGCAGCCGAGAACACGGACAGGCCTACGAGCAGTACTTC.

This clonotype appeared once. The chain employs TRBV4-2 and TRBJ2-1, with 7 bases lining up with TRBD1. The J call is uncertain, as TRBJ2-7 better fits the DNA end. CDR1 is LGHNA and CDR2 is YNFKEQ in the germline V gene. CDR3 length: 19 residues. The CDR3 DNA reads TGTGCCAGCAGTTTTCCGGGACAGACCCTCCCCGGCTCCTACAATGAGCAGTACTTC. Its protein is CASSFPGQTLPGSYNEQYF.

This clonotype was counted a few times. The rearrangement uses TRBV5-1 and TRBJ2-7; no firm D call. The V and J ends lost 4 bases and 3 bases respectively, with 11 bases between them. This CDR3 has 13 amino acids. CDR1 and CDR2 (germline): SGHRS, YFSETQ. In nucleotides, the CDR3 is TGCGCCAGCAGCCTAAGACTGTACTACGAGCAGTACTTC. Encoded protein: CASSLRLYYEQYF.

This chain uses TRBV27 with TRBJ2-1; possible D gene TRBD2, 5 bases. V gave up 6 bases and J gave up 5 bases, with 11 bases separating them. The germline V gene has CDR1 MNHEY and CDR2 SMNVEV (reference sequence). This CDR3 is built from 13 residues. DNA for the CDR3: TGTGCCAGCAGCCCGGACTTAAACAATGAGCAGTTCTTC. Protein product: CASSPDLNNEQFF.

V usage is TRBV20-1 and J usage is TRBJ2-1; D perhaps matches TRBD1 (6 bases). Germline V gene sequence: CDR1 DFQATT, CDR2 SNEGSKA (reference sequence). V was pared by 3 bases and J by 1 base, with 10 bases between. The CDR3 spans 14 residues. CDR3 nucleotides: TGCAGTGCTAGCCACAGGGATTCCTACAATGAGCAGTTCTTC. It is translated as CSASHRDSYNEQFF.

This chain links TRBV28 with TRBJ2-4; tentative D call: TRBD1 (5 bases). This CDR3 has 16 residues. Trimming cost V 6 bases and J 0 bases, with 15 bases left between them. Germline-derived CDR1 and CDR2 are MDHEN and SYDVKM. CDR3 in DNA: TGTGCCAGCAGAGGACAATACAAGGGAGCCAAAAACATTCAGTACTTC. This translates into CASRGQYKGAKNIQYF.